A single TCR beta chain is shown here with its context. Its antigen is unidentified. The data belong to a study of cytomegalovirus exposure and HLA in healthy donors. This CDR3 has 16 amino acids. Germline CDR1 MGHDK, CDR2 SYGVNS. V dropped 3 bases and J dropped 1; count of bases not matched to a gene: 6. 13 Jbeta primers and 60 Vbeta primers were used for the PCR. Profiling relied on immunoSEQ multiplex PCR, and the TCRdb table lists in-frame clones only, not all of them. Of 120,000 or so clones listed, over 65% are singletons. Overall study results and limits: The investigators catalogued 164 TCR beta chains as cytomegalovirus-associated. Donors were assumed by presence/absence analyses to have roughly uniform sequencing depth.

This TCR was sampled from a man aged 40-49 years in good health and CMV-seropositive. Sequencing was performed on PBMCs. J is TRBJ1-1 and V is TRBV25-1; 9 bases align to TRBD1. This CDR3 reads CASSDWTGAGNTEAFF. CDR3 nucleotides: TGTGCCAGCAGTGACTGGACAGGGGCTGGGAACACTGAAGCTTTCTTT.